This TCR beta chain is from a study of cytomegalovirus exposure and HLA in healthy donors. Germline-derived CDR1 and CDR2 are MNHEY and SMNVEV (reference sequence). Trimming removed 6 bases from V and 0 bases from J, with 11 bases in between. CDR3 length equals 14 residues. The primer mix had 60 Vbeta and 13 Jbeta primers. Method: immunoSEQ multiplex PCR; TCRdb's copy keeps in-frame clones and lacks some. This sample has approximately 220,000 clones; 65% to 85% occur once, and the top ten carry roughly 0.75%. The clonotype comes from a boy aged 2 to 10 in good health and CMV-seronegative. The V and J genes are TRBV27 and TRBJ1-1; no reliable D call. Sequenced sample: PBMCs. This CDR3 reads CASRLSVLNTEAFF. CDR3 nucleotides: TGTGCCAGCAGGCTATCTGTCTTGAACACTGAAGCTTTCTTT.